This T cell receptor (beta chain) was sequenced for a study of CD8 T cells in Susac syndrome. Sequencing of TCR beta was performed on blood CD8+ T cells and on blood CD4+ T cells. The authors reverse transcribed roughly 0.5 to 1 ug RNA with random hexamers. The method of amplification for TCR beta CDR3 was immunoSEQ multiplex PCR, covering 54 Vbeta and 13 Jbeta. TCRdb re-called the immunoSEQ multiplex PCR reads with MiXCR, one entry per CDR3 protein. The sample includes 150,000 to 200,000 distinct CDR3 sequences, 80% to 95% of them seen just once. The CDR3 runs 13 residues. Germline CDR1 LNHDA, CDR2 SQIVND (reference sequence). V lost 7 bases, J lost 6 bases, and 14 bases lay in between.

The specimen was CD4+ T cells from PBMCs. This rearrangement joins TRBV19 to TRBJ2-3; no reliable D call. The sequence came from a human donor with multiple sclerosis. CDR3 region: CASNLKPRDTQYF. CDR3 DNA sequence: TGTGCCAGTAACCTTAAACCGAGGGATACGCAGTATTTT.